This T cell receptor (beta chain) was captured in a study of T cell responses to AZD1222 COVID-19 vaccine. Overall study findings and caveats: Among AZD1222 vaccinees, only six or seven were seropositive at baseline. Females outnumbered males among donors, who were mostly white British; clonal diversity was possibly underestimated.

With respect to this clone: Its antigen is as yet unknown.

The CDR3 extends over 16 amino acids. In germline, CDR1 is SQVTM, CDR2 ANQGSEA. The V end lost 5 bases, the J end lost 5 bases, and 24 bases lay between the germline ends. TCRdb's copy holds only in-frame clones and misses some; the assay was immunoSEQ multiplex PCR. The table has about 130,000 clones, roughly 90% seen once. The rearrangement links TRBV29-1 to TRBJ2-5; D possibly matches TRBD1 or TRBD2 (6 bases each). The TCR was taken from an adult in good health. This specimen was peripheral blood, taken on day 0 of AZD1222 vaccination. The CDR3 DNA reads TGCAGCGTTCCTATGGGTCGGGGGCCCCAGGGGGAGACCCAGTACTTC. The encoded protein is CSVPMGRGPQGETQYF.